This T cell receptor beta chain was sequenced in a study of beta chain features in type 1 diabetes. Study summary: Over all samples combined, 107,917,701 sorted cells were examined. Study-level findings and limits: There were fewer insertions and more deletions at the VDJ junctions of type 1 diabetes patients. Patients showed naive, central memory and Treg TCRB repertoires that appeared more similar than those of healthy donors.

Each of the sorted populations had a purity greater than 98%. Per germline, CDR1 SGHDN and CDR2 FVKESK. The V and J ends lost 1 base and 8 bases respectively, with 17 bases between them. This CDR3 has 15 amino acids. The sequenced template was cDNA made from the entire isolated RNA. Data came from immunoSEQ multiplex PCR; TCRdb stores just in-frame clones and leaves some out. The table includes roughly 610,000 clones, roughly 16% detected once. On this clone itself: Its cognate antigen is unknown.

The source is a young man in good health. This chain links TRBV14 with TRBJ1-2; tentative D call: TRBD1 (5 bases). The material sequenced was naive CD4+ T cells from blood. The CDR3 bases are TGTGCCAGCAGCCAAGTGTACGGGGCGACGGGCGGCTACACCTTC. Encoded protein: CASSQVYGATGGYTF.